This TCR beta chain is from a study of T cell responses to AZD1222 COVID-19 vaccine. Whole-study results and caveats: White British ancestry dominated among donors, who included more females, and clonal diversity was possibly underestimated.

The CDR3 is 14 residues long. Germline CDR1 MNHEY, CDR2 SMNVEV (reference sequence). V was pared by 8 bases and J by 3 bases, with 16 bases between. This clone was counted once. The antigen is unknown. Sequencing was performed with immunoSEQ multiplex PCR; in TCRdb, only in-frame clones are kept and a portion is missing. The sample includes approximately 150,000 clones, about 92% of them seen just once. The TCR comes from an adult in good health. This chain uses TRBV27 with TRBJ1-2; D is undetermined. The sample consisted of peripheral blood, taken on day 0 of AZD1222 vaccination. CDR3 in amino acids: CASRPETIHYGYTF. CDR3 DNA: TGTGCCAGCCGTCCAGAGACAATCCACTATGGCTACACCTTC.